Listed below are T cell receptor beta chains from one sample, sequenced in a study of blood T cell repertoires in COVID-19. The protocol was immunoSEQ multiplex PCR, while the TCRdb copy is restricted to in-frame clones and leaves out a portion. The sample includes tens of thousands of clones, 82% of them seen just once. Material: peripheral blood. Receptor source: a human donor in a cohort sampled during active COVID-19. Each CDR3 is given with its conserved first and last residue. D genes are given only for firm matches. Some rows mark clone size as missing; the rest say once, few, many or name a class of expanded clone.

clone_size,v_call,j_call,d_call,cdr3_aa,cdr3_nt
-,TRBV5-4,TRBJ2-2,-,CASSSLRGQAGAGELFF,TGTGCCAGCAGCTCCCTACGTGGGCAAGCCGGCGCCGGGGAGCTGTTTTTT
-,TRBV28,TRBJ2-1,-,CASSFRGNSYNEQFF,TGTGCCAGCAGTTTTCGGGGGAATTCCTACAATGAGCAGTTCTTC
-,TRBV7-6,TRBJ2-3,-,CASSFWSGLGDTQYF,TGTGCCAGCAGCTTCTGGAGTGGACTCGGAGATACGCAGTATTTT
once,TRBV5-1,TRBJ1-1,TRBD1,CASSLVPTGVGGTEAFF,TGCGCCAGCAGCTTGGTCCCGACAGGGGTCGGCGGCACTGAAGCTTTCTTT
-,TRBV29-1,TRBJ1-5,-,CSVVSDSNQPQHF,TGCAGCGTTGTATCAGATAGCAATCAGCCCCAGCATTTT
-,TRBV5-1,TRBJ2-5,-,CASSYTGDQETQYF,TGCGCCAGCAGCTACACAGGTGACCAAGAGACCCAGTACTTC
once,TRBV13,TRBJ1-6,-,CASSLTIRRGDNSPLHF,TGTGCCAGCAGCCTCACCATCCGCAGGGGAGATAATTCACCCCTCCACTTT
-,TRBV5-1,TRBJ2-5,TRBD2,CASSPGTSGGLQETQYF,TGCGCCAGCAGCCCCGGGACTAGCGGGGGGCTCCAAGAGACCCAGTACTTC
-,TRBV3-1/TRBV3-2,TRBJ2-5,TRBD2,CASSGGGRETQYF,TGTGCCAGCAGTGGGGGGGGGAGAGAGACCCAGTACTTC
-,TRBV6-6,TRBJ2-2,-,CASSYRLANTGELFF,TGTGCCAGCAGTTACAGACTAGCGAACACCGGGGAGCTGTTTTTT
-,TRBV27,TRBJ1-5,-,CASAGMSGNQPQHF,TGTGCCAGCGCGGGTATGAGCGGCAATCAGCCCCAGCATTTT
-,TRBV7-2,TRBJ1-2,TRBD1,CASSSPGQSNYGYTF,TGTGCCAGCAGCTCTCCGGGACAGTCCAACTATGGCTACACCTTC
-,TRBV19,TRBJ1-1,TRBD1,CASSMGQGDTEAFF,TGTGCCAGTAGTATGGGACAGGGAGACACTGAAGCTTTCTTT
-,TRBV10-1,TRBJ2-3,TRBD2,CASARGGDTDTQYF,TGCGCCAGCGCCCGCGGGGGGGACACAGATACGCAGTATTTT
-,TRBV7-9,TRBJ2-7,-,CASSQQGDEQYF,TGTGCCAGCAGCCAACAGGGCGACGAGCAGTACTTC
-,TRBV6-6,TRBJ1-1,-,CASSYGREAFF,TGTGCCAGCAGTTACGGCCGTGAAGCTTTCTTT
-,TRBV4-1,TRBJ2-3,TRBD1,CASSQEKGASTDTQYF,TGCGCCAGCAGCCAAGAAAAGGGGGCCAGCACAGATACGCAGTATTTT
-,TRBV25-1,TRBJ1-2,-,CASSEWRGADGYTF,TGTGCCAGCAGTGAATGGAGGGGCGCCGATGGCTACACCTTC
-,TRBV18,TRBJ2-7,TRBD2,CASSPRGGLHEQYF,TGTGCCAGCTCACCCCGGGGGGGCCTCCACGAGCAGTACTTC
few,TRBV9,TRBJ2-2,TRBD1,CASSARQGADGELFF,TGTGCCAGCAGCGCCCGACAGGGGGCCGACGGGGAGCTGTTTTTT
-,TRBV19,TRBJ2-5,-,CASSTPSFWGRGETQYF,TGTGCCAGTAGTACCCCCTCTTTTTGGGGGCGCGGGGAGACCCAGTACTTC
-,TRBV19,TRBJ1-5,-,CASSINGGKPGQPQHF,TGTGCCAGTAGTATTAATGGAGGGAAACCGGGTCAGCCCCAGCATTTT
-,TRBV14,TRBJ1-4,-,CASSQWTAGDEKLFF,TGTGCCAGCAGCCAGTGGACGGCGGGGGATGAAAAACTGTTTTTT
-,TRBV2,TRBJ2-3,TRBD2,CASIWGASGGSLTDTQYF,TGTGCCAGCATTTGGGGGGCTAGCGGGGGTTCCCTCACAGATACGCAGTATTTT
-,TRBV2,TRBJ1-1,-,CASSVGIRGGTVEAFF,TGTGCCAGCAGTGTTGGTATTCGGGGGGGAACGGTTGAAGCTTTCTTT
-,TRBV5-1,TRBJ1-6,-,CASSPGRSSYNSPLHF,TGCGCCAGCAGCCCGGGGAGGAGCTCCTATAATTCACCCCTCCACTTT
-,TRBV13,TRBJ2-6,TRBD1,CASSPQGATGANVLTF,TGTGCCAGCAGCCCACAGGGGGCGACTGGGGCCAACGTCCTGACTTTC
-,TRBV13,TRBJ2-7,TRBD1,CASSLGWTGTHEQYF,TGTGCCAGCAGCTTAGGGTGGACAGGGACCCACGAGCAGTACTTC
-,TRBV7-2,TRBJ2-7,TRBD1,CASSFSGTAYYEQYF,TGTGCCAGCAGCTTTTCCGGGACAGCATACTACGAGCAGTACTTC
-,TRBV27,TRBJ2-7,TRBD1,CASSLAGGYEQYF,TGTGCCAGCAGTTTAGCAGGGGGTTACGAGCAGTACTTC
-,TRBV4-1,TRBJ2-7,TRBD2,CASSQEGSGGPYEQYF,TGCGCCAGCAGCCAAGAAGGTAGCGGGGGGCCCTACGAGCAGTACTTC
-,TRBV2,TRBJ1-5,-,CASRDSHAGPQHF,TGTGCCAGCAGGGACAGCCACGCGGGGCCCCAGCATTTT
-,TRBV28,TRBJ1-5,TRBD1,CASSLGQGRTQPQHF,TGTGCCAGCAGTCTCGGACAGGGTCGGACTCAGCCCCAGCATTTT
-,TRBV7-9,TRBJ2-7,-,CASTLAGYEQYF,TGTGCCAGCACCCTAGCAGGCTACGAGCAGTACTTC
-,TRBV18,TRBJ1-6,TRBD1,CASSIGQGGDNSPLHF,TGTGCCAGCTCAATTGGACAGGGGGGAGACAATTCACCCCTCCACTTT
-,TRBV19,TRBJ2-7,-,CASSMAGVRYEQYF,TGTGCCAGTAGTATGGCAGGGGTCCGCTACGAGCAGTACTTC
-,TRBV3-1/TRBV3-2,TRBJ1-4,TRBD1,CASSQDWTGVYEKLFF,TGTGCCAGCAGCCAAGATTGGACAGGGGTATACGAAAAACTGTTTTTT
-,TRBV6-5,TRBJ1-5,-,CASSSDRINQPQHF,TGTGCCAGCAGTTCCGACAGGATAAATCAGCCCCAGCATTTT
few,TRBV6-6,TRBJ2-7,-,CASSYSGRVGEQYF,TGTGCCAGCAGTTACTCAGGCAGGGTAGGAGAGCAGTACTTC
-,TRBV5-4,TRBJ1-2,-,CASSPQGGVGYTF,TGTGCCAGCAGTCCACAGGGTGGAGTGGGCTACACCTTC
-,TRBV4-2,TRBJ1-4,TRBD1,CASSQDLMGHRGVEKLFF,TGTGCCAGCAGCCAAGATTTGATGGGGCACAGGGGTGTTGAAAAACTGTTTTTT
-,TRBV11-2,TRBJ2-1,TRBD1,CASSPREGALYNEQFF,TGTGCCAGCAGCCCGCGTGAGGGGGCACTCTACAATGAGCAGTTCTTC
-,TRBV3-1/TRBV3-2,TRBJ2-3,-,CASSQLADTQYF,TGTGCCAGCAGCCAACTAGCCGATACGCAGTATTTT
-,TRBV4-1,TRBJ2-7,TRBD1,CASSQDRSDRGYEQYF,TGCGCCAGCAGCCAAGATCGATCGGACAGGGGCTACGAGCAGTACTTC
once,TRBV10-3,TRBJ2-3,TRBD2,CAITSGVTDTQYF,TGTGCCATCACAAGCGGGGTTACAGATACGCAGTATTTT
once,TRBV11-2,TRBJ1-2,TRBD1,CASSPIGTDRYGYTF,TGTGCCAGCAGCCCAATTGGGACAGACCGCTATGGCTACACCTTC
-,TRBV14,TRBJ2-4,TRBD2,CASSPRGVRQNIQYF,TGTGCCAGCAGCCCGCGGGGGGTTCGCCAAAACATTCAGTACTTC
few,TRBV10-3,TRBJ1-6,-,CAISEWGRVGSPLHF,TGTGCCATCAGTGAGTGGGGCAGGGTAGGGTCACCCCTCCACTTT
-,TRBV5-1,TRBJ1-2,-,CASSLADKTYGYTF,TGCGCCAGCAGCTTGGCGGACAAGACCTATGGCTACACCTTC
-,TRBV30,TRBJ1-2,TRBD1,CAWVPGYRGNYGYTF,TGTGCCTGGGTCCCGGGATACAGGGGCAACTATGGCTACACCTTC
-,TRBV19,TRBJ2-3,-,CASSISSLTDTQYF,TGTGCCAGTAGTATCTCGTCCCTCACAGATACGCAGTATTTT
-,TRBV5-4,TRBJ2-1,TRBD2,CASSQRLASSYNEQFF,TGTGCCAGCAGCCAAAGACTAGCGAGCTCCTACAATGAGCAGTTCTTC
-,TRBV9,TRBJ2-1,TRBD1,CASSVGRTGESYNEQFF,TGTGCCAGCAGCGTAGGGAGGACAGGGGAATCCTACAATGAGCAGTTCTTC
few,TRBV2,TRBJ2-3,-,CASSDYPTDTQYF,TGTGCCAGCAGCGACTACCCAACAGATACGCAGTATTTT
-,TRBV11-2,TRBJ2-7,TRBD1,CASSWGQGDHEQYF,TGTGCCAGCAGTTGGGGACAGGGAGATCACGAGCAGTACTTC